These 11 T cell receptor beta chains originate from one sample sequenced in a study of molecular identifiers for immune sequencing clone quantification. TCRdb re-derived calls from the PCR reads in MiXCR, one entry per CDR3 protein. The table shows more than 550,000 distinct CDR3 sequences, with about 25% occurring only once. The sample comprised naive CD8+ T cells from blood, with Jurkat cell RNA spiked in. Subset given: FACS-sorted CD8+CD4-CCR7+CD45RA+ naive T cells. The receptors originated from a human donor in good health. Some libraries in this study had Jurkat cell RNA spiked in.

The chain combines TRBV4-3 with TRBJ2-7; a weak D match, TRBD2 (6 bases). V shed 11 bases and J shed 12 bases, with 32 bases lying between them. This CDR3 has 15 residues. In germline, CDR1 is LGHNA, CDR2 YSLEER. The CDR3 is CARRHDAGRSSAPYF. The CDR3 DNA is TGCGCCCGCCGCCACGACGCGGGGCGCTCCTCCGCGCCGTACTTC.

This clonotype showed up many times. J is TRBJ2-2 and V is TRBV29-1; 7 bases match TRBD2. The CDR3 contains 14 residues. V dropped 6 bases and J dropped 4; count of bases not matched to a gene: 8. Germline assignment: CDR1 SQVTM and CDR2 ANQGSEA. CDR3: CSVELRLATGELFF. Written as DNA, the CDR3 is TGCAGCGTAGAACTACGACTAGCCACCGGGGAGCTGTTTTTT.

This clonotype was picked up many times. The chain has TRBV7-9 and TRBJ2-7, with D maybe TRBD2 (5 bases). Trimming stripped 1 base from V and 0 bases from J, with 19 bases between. Germline CDR1 and CDR2: SEHNR and FQNEAQ (reference sequence). There are 18 residues in the CDR3. The CDR3 reads CASSLVGKGGPSSYEQYF. The CDR3 DNA is TGTGCCAGCAGCTTAGTGGGCAAGGGCGGGCCGAGCTCCTACGAGCAGTACTTC.

Notes on this clonotype: At one end, the junction sequence differs from germline, possibly due to a read error. The chain carries TRBV20-1 and TRBJ1-1; D call uncertain. Germline V gene lookup returns CDR1 DFQATT and CDR2 SNEGSKA (reference sequence). The CDR3 consists of 14 residues. CDR3 DNA: TGCAATGCTAGAGTATATTTGTTGAACACTGAAGCTTTCTTT. Encoded protein: CNARVYLLNTEAFF.

This clonotype was found many times. The chain recombines TRBV13 with TRBJ2-6, with D tentatively TRBD1 (5 bases). Germline loops: CDR1 PRHDT, CDR2 FYEKMQ (reference sequence). The CDR3 contains 15 residues. V was pared by 5 bases and J by 3 bases, with 11 bases between. CDR3 sequence: CASSQQGNGANVLTF. In DNA form, the CDR3 reads TGTGCCAGCAGCCAGCAGGGAAATGGGGCCAACGTCCTGACTTTC.

In this sample, this clonotype turned up many times. The chain couples TRBV29-1 to TRBJ1-4; maybe TRBD1 (5 bases). This CDR3 spans 15 amino acids. Germline CDR1 SQVTM, CDR2 ANQGSEA. The germline V and J ends were trimmed by 6 bases and 3 bases, with 17 bases remaining between them. For the CDR3, the DNA is TGCAGCGTCACCGGGACGGAGAGTTCTAATGAAAAACTGTTTTTT. Translated, it gives CSVTGTESSNEKLFF.

J is TRBJ2-3 and V is TRBV24-1; TRBD1 aligns across 10 bases. J was trimmed by 8 bases and V by 3 bases; bases with no gene match: 13. Germline CDR1 and CDR2: KGHDR and SFDVKD. The CDR3 contains 17 residues. The CDR3 spells CATSDPTGGVSAATQYF. The CDR3 region has the DNA TGTGCCACCAGTGATCCGACAGGGGGCGTGAGTGCAGCTACGCAGTATTTT.

In this sample, this clonotype turned up a few times. V is TRBV5-6 and J is TRBJ2-7; D is unresolved. Germline lookup yields CDR1 SGHDT and CDR2 YYEEEE. The V and J ends lost 0 bases and 3 bases respectively, with 16 bases between them. This CDR3 is 16 amino acids long. CDR3 loop: CASSLAVNSELYEQYF. The CDR3, as DNA: TGTGCCAGCAGCTTGGCCGTCAACTCTGAGCTCTACGAGCAGTACTTC. The entire variable domain, with the rest obtained from reference TRBV5-6 and TRBJ2-7, is as follows: DAGVTQSPTHLIKTRGQQVTLRCSPKSGHDTVSWYQQALGQGPQFIFQYYEEEERQRGNFPDRFSGHQFPNYSSELNVNALLLGDSALYLCASSLAVNSELYEQYFGPGTRLTVT.

This clonotype was detected many times. The V and J genes are TRBV28 and TRBJ1-1; no definite D call. The CDR3 loop spans 14 amino acids. Germline V gene lookup returns CDR1 MDHEN and CDR2 SYDVKM. Trimming shortened V by 3 bases and J by 3 bases, and 11 bases separated the two germline ends. The CDR3, as DNA: TGTGCCAGCAGTTTTGATGTGGCAGACACTGAAGCTTTCTTT. This translates into CASSFDVADTEAFF.

This clonotype came up a few times. The chain uses TRBV11-3 and TRBJ2-1; 8 bases fit TRBD2. V lost 4 bases to trimming and J lost 9 bases; unmatched junction nucleotides: 2. The V gene's germline CDR1 is SGHNT and CDR2 YENEEA. The CDR3 is 12 amino acids. The CDR3 sequence is CASSSSGSEQFF. The CDR3 DNA is TGTGCCAGCAGCTCGAGCGGGAGTGAGCAGTTCTTC.

This sequence joins TRBV11-3 and TRBJ2-3, with D perhaps TRBD2 (7 bases). From germline, CDR1 is SGHNT and CDR2 YENEEA. V was pared by 4 bases and J by 2 bases, with 16 bases between. The CDR3 spans 16 residues. In DNA form, the CDR3 reads TGTGCCAGCAGCTGGGGGGGCTTCACTAACACAGATACGCAGTATTTT. It yields the protein CASSWGGFTNTDTQYF.